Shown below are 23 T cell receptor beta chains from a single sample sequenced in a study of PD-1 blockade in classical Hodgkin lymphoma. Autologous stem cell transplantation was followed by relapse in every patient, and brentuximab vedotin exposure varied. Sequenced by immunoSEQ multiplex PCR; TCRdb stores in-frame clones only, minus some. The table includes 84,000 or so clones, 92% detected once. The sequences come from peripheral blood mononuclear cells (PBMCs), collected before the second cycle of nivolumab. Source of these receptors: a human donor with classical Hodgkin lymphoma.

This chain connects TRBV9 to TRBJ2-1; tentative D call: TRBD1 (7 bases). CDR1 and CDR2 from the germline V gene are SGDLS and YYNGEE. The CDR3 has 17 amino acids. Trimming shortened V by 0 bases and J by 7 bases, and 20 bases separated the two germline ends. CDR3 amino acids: CASSVVQGGWGQNEQFF. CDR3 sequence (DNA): TGTGCCAGCAGCGTAGTTCAGGGGGGATGGGGTCAGAATGAGCAGTTCTTC.

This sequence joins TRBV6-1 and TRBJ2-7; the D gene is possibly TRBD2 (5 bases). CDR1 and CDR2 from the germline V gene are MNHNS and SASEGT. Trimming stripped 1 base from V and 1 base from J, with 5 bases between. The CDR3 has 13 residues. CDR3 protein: CASSEGGSYEQYF. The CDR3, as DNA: TGTGCCAGCAGTGAAGGAGGGTCCTACGAGCAGTACTTC.

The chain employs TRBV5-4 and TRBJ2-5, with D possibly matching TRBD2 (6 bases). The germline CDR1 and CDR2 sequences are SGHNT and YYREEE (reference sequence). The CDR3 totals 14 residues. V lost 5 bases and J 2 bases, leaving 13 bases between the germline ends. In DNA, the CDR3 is TGTGCCAGCAGGTCGGGACTCCCTCAAGAGACCCAGTACTTC. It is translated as CASRSGLPQETQYF.

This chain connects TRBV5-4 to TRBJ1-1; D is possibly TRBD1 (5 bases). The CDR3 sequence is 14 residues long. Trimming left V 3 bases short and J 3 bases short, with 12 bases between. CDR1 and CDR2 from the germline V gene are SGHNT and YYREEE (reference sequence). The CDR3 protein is CASSWTVGDTEAFF. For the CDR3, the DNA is TGTGCCAGCAGCTGGACCGTGGGGGACACTGAAGCTTTCTTT.

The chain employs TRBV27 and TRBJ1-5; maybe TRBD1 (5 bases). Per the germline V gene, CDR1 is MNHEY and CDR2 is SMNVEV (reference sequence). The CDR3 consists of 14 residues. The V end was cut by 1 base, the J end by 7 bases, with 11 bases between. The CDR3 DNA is TGTGCCAGCAGTTTATGGTTTGGGGACCAGCCCCAGCATTTT. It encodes CASSLWFGDQPQHF.

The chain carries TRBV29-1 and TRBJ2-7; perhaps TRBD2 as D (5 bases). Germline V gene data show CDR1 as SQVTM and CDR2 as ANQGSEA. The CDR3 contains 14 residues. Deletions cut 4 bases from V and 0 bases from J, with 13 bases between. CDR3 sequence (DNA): TGCAGCGTTGTGGGTCTAGCAACCTCCTACGAGCAGTACTTC. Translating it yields CSVVGLATSYEQYF.

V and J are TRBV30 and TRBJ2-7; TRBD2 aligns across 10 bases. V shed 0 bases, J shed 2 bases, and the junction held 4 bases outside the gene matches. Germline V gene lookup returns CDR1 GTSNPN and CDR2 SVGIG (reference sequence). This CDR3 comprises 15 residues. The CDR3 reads CAWSVLAGITYEQYF. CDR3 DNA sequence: TGTGCCTGGAGTGTACTAGCGGGGATCACCTACGAGCAGTACTTC.

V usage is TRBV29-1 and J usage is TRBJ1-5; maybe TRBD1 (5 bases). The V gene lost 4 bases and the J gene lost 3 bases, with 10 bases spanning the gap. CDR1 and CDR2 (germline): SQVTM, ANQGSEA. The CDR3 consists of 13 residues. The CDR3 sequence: CSVGRGDNQPQHF. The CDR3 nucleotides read TGCAGCGTTGGTAGGGGTGACAATCAGCCCCAGCATTTT.

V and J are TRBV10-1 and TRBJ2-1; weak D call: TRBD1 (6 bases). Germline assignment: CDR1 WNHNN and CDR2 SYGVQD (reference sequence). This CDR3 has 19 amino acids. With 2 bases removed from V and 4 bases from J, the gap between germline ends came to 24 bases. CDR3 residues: CASSERGIGATQVYNEQFF. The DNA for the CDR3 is TGCGCCAGCAGTGAGAGGGGGATCGGGGCTACTCAGGTATACAATGAGCAGTTCTTC.

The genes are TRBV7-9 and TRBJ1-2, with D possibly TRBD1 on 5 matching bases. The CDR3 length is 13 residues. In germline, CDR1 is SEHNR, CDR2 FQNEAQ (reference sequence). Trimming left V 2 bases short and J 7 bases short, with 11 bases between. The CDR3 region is CASSLSVGGGYTF. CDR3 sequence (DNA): TGTGCCAGCAGCTTATCGGTGGGGGGTGGCTACACCTTC.

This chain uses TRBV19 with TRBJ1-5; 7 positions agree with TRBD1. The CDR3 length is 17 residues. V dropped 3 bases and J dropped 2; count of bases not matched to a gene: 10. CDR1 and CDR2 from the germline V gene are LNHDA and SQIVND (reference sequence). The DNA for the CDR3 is TGTGCCAGTAGTATGGATCTCTCCGGGACAGGCAATCAGCCCCAGCATTTT. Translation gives CASSMDLSGTGNQPQHF.

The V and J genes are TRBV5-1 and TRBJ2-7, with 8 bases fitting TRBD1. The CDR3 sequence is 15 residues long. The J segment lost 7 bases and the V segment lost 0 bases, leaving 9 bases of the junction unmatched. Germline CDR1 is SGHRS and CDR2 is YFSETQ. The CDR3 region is CASSLAVQGAVEQYF. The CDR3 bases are TGCGCCAGCAGCTTGGCCGTGCAGGGGGCGGTAGAGCAGTACTTC.

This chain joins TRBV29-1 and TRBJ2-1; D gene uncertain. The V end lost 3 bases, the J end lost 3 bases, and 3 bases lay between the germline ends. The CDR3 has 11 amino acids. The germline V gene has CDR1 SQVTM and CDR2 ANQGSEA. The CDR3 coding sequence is TGCAGCGTTGACAGCTACAATGAGCAGTTCTTC. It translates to CSVDSYNEQFF.

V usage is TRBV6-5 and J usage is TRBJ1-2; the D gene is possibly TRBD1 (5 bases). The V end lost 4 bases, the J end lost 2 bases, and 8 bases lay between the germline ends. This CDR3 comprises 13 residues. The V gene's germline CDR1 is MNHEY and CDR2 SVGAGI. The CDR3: CASSLGGNYGYTF. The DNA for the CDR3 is TGTGCCAGCAGTTTGGGGGGGAACTATGGCTACACCTTC.

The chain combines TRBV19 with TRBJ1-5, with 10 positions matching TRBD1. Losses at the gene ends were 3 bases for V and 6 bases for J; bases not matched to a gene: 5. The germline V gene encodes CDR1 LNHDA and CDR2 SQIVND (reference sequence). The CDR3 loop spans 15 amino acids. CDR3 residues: CASSMGTGVVQPQHF. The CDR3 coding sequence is TGTGCCAGTAGTATGGGGACAGGGGTTGTTCAGCCCCAGCATTTT.

CDR3 DNA: TGTGCCAGCAGTACGACCCATCAGGGCCAGGAAAAACTGTTTTTT. Translation gives CASSTTHQGQEKLFF. The chain has TRBV6-5 and TRBJ1-4; possible D gene TRBD1, 5 bases. Germline V gene lookup returns CDR1 MNHEY and CDR2 SVGAGI. There are 15 residues in the CDR3. Trimming took 5 bases from V and 8 from J, leaving 18 bases between them.

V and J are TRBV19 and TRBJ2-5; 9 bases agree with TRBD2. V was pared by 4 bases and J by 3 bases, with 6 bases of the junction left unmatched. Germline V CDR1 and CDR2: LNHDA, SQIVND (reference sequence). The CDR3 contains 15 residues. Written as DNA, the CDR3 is TGTGCCAGTAGTAGATACCGCGGGGGGGAAGAGACCCAGTACTTC. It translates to CASSRYRGGEETQYF.

CDR3 in amino acids: CASSFGQGLYNEQFF. As DNA, the CDR3 is TGTGCCAGCAGTTTCGGCCAGGGCCTCTACAATGAGCAGTTCTTC. The rearrangement uses TRBV27 and TRBJ2-1; D may be TRBD1 (5 bases). V was trimmed by 3 bases and J by 3 bases, leaving 12 bases between them. The CDR3 sequence is 15 residues long. Germline CDR1 MNHEY, CDR2 SMNVEV (reference sequence).

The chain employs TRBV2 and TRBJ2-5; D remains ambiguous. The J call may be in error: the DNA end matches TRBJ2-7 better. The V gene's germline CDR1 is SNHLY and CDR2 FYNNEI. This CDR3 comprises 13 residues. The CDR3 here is CASTKGLPYEQYF. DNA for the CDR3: TGTGCCAGCACCAAGGGCCTTCCGTACGAGCAGTACTTC.

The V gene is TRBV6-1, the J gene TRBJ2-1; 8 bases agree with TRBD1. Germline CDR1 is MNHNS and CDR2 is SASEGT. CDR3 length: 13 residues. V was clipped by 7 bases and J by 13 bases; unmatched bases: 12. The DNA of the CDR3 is TGTGCCAGCATCAACGGACAGGGTGTTTTTCAGTTCTTC. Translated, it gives CASINGQGVFQFF.

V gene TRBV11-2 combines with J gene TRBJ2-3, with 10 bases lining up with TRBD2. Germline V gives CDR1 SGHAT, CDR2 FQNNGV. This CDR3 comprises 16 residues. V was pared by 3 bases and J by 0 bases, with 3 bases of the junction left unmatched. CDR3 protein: CASSFTSGISTDTQYF. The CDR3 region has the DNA TGTGCCAGCAGCTTCACTAGCGGGATTAGCACAGATACGCAGTATTTT.

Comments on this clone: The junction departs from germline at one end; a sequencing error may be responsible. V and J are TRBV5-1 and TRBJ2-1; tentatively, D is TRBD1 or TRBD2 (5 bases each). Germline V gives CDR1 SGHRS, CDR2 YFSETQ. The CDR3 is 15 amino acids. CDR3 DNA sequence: TGCGCCAGCAGCTCTGAGGGGACGTCCTACGATGAGCAGTTCTTC. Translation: CASSSEGTSYDEQFF.

CDR3 coding DNA: TGTGCCATCAGTGAGTCGGGAATCGCTGAAGCTTTCTTT. This codes for CAISESGIAEAFF. The chain joins TRBV10-3 to TRBJ1-1; D unresolved. V lost 0 bases and J 6 bases, leaving 8 bases between the germline ends. The CDR3 covers 13 residues. CDR1 and CDR2 from the germline V gene are ENHRY and SYGVKD.